The present entry profiles one TCR beta chain with its context. In the original processing: Using reference gene primer amplification, nucleated cell counts were estimated. Measured with immunoSEQ multiplex PCR; TCRdb has only the in-frame clones, and not every one. V, J and clone size derive from that table, while D and trimming were established from the DNA sequence. The data contain about 310,000 clones, around nine tenths of them seen just once; the ten biggest clones take up 1%. The data were obtained in a study of blood T cell repertoires in COVID-19. As for the study in general: The study drew acute and convalescent COVID-19 samples from the United States, Italy and Spain. PBMCs, B-cell-depleted T cells, or T cells were the source of the cDNA or gDNA that made up the material.

Germline V gene sequence: CDR1 MDHEN, CDR2 SYDVKM. The junction had 8 bases not matched to a gene; V was cut back by 5 bases and J by 5 bases. The CDR3 is 14 residues long. This chain joins TRBV28 and TRBJ2-7; 8 bases line up with TRBD1. The sequenced sample was peripheral blood. The receptor was derived from a man aged 45-65 years with active or convalescent COVID-19. This CDR3 reads CASSPGQGWNEQYF. The CDR3 DNA follows: TGTGCCAGCAGTCCCGGACAGGGTTGGAACGAGCAGTACTTC. The full variable domain, completed using reference TRBV28 and TRBJ2-7, is DVKVTQSSRYLVKRTGEKVFLECVQDMDHENMFWYRQDPGLGLRLIYFSYDVKMKEKGDIPEGYSVSREKKERFSLILESASTNQTSMYLCASSPGQGWNEQYFGPGTRLTVT.